Listed below are T cell receptor beta chains from one sample, sequenced in a study of blood T cell repertoires in COVID-19. Only in-frame clones appear in the TCRdb table, and some are missing; sequencing was by immunoSEQ multiplex PCR. Here the sample spans 300,000 or so clones, just under 90% being singletons. The material sequenced was peripheral blood. Receptor source: a woman in her thirties or forties with acute or convalescent COVID-19. CDR3s include the opening cysteine and the closing phenylalanine or tryptophan.

j_call	v_call	cdr3_aa
TRBJ2-1	TRBV5-6	CASNRRGAHRVNEQFF
TRBJ1-3	TRBV5-1	CASSSGLTSGNTIYF
TRBJ2-1	TRBV6-1	CASSDGGAGSNEQFF
TRBJ1-2	TRBV12-3/TRBV12-4	CASSFRDRSGYTF
TRBJ2-1	TRBV6-2/TRBV6-3	CASSYYTRTGTGDDEQFF
TRBJ1-2	TRBV9	CASSGWEITF
TRBJ2-5	TRBV7-8	CASSLARVLVKETQYF
TRBJ1-3	TRBV6-5	CASSYLLTGGRNTIYF
TRBJ1-1	TRBV29-1	CSGAPGQGVQTEAFF
TRBJ1-2	TRBV3-1/TRBV3-2	CASSPEQEIYGYTF
TRBJ1-5	TRBV30	CAWSGRLDQPQHF
TRBJ1-2	TRBV12-3/TRBV12-4	CASNPGGHGYTF
TRBJ1-4	TRBV6-1	CASSESPGSGEKLFF
TRBJ1-2	TRBV19	CASSPSFSRDGGYTF
TRBJ1-6	TRBV30	CAWSRTASPLHF
TRBJ2-2	TRBV2	CASNQENTGELFF
TRBJ1-1	TRBV6-6	CASSSRQGLGTEAFF
TRBJ1-1	TRBV5-5	CASSFYRSNTEAFF
TRBJ1-4	TRBV5-4	CASSLQGRPEKLFF
TRBJ1-1	TRBV7-2	CASSSQGGLNTEAFF
TRBJ1-1	TRBV29-1	CSARPRDTEAFF
TRBJ1-2	TRBV19	CASQPGQGHGYTF
TRBJ1-4	TRBV18	CASSPSLPRETNEKLFF
TRBJ2-3	TRBV11-2	CASSLEVLSTQYF
TRBJ2-3	TRBV11-3	CASSLAGGMIGTDTQYF
TRBJ1-2	TRBV28	CASSPGTAGGYTF
TRBJ1-1	TRBV6-1	CASSEPGQGAFF
TRBJ1-2	TRBV9	CASSPEARGTGYTF
TRBJ1-5	TRBV13	CASSQGGQPQHF
TRBJ1-1	TRBV5-1	CASSLEFTSEAFF
TRBJ1-2	TRBV6-5	CASSQQNRGRDGYTF
TRBJ1-2	TRBV16	CASSQLAENYGYTF
TRBJ1-4	TRBV5-1	CASSLQGQGEKLFF
TRBJ1-1	TRBV14	CASSQEGWGVRQNTEAFF
TRBJ2-5	TRBV5-1	CASSTSRGTVETQYF
TRBJ2-3	TRBV11-3	CASSLRSGLTDTQYF
TRBJ1-2	TRBV19	CASSLNRGANYGYTF
TRBJ1-2	TRBV20-1	CSASLGQALYGYTF
TRBJ1-2	TRBV19	CASSIGHLGGYTF
TRBJ2-5	TRBV4-1	CASSQSLYQETQYF
TRBJ1-1	TRBV11-2	CASSLVEPFF
TRBJ2-5	TRBV11-2	CASTLDRLQETQYF
TRBJ1-4	TRBV6-5	CASSYVGQGEEKLFF
TRBJ1-5	TRBV9	CASSPGQGAGQPQHF
TRBJ2-3	TRBV5-8	CASSPLHLGDTQYF
TRBJ1-2	TRBV7-9	CASSLTTPGTGGYGYTF
TRBJ1-4	TRBV2	CASNQGTNEKLFF